The rows below give T cell receptor beta chains drawn from one sample of a study of blood T cell repertoires in COVID-19. Method: immunoSEQ multiplex PCR; TCRdb's copy keeps in-frame clones and lacks some. The data contain hundreds of thousands of clones, 85% to 90% of them singletons. The material sequenced was PBMCs or T cells enriched from blood (not recorded which). All receptors come from a woman in her forties or fifties with acute COVID-19. Both conserved end residues are part of each CDR3. A D gene is named only where the DNA matches it firmly. Clone size is given for some rows only: seen once, a few or many times, or a class if the clone is expanded.

j_call | d_call | v_call | clone_size | cdr3_nt | cdr3_aa
TRBJ2-1 | TRBD1 | TRBV27 | NA | TGTGCCAGCACCGAAGGGACAGGCGTCTACAATGAGCAGTTCTTC | CASTEGTGVYNEQFF
TRBJ1-5 | NA | TRBV4-1 | NA | TGCGCCAGCAGCCGAACAGGGCTCAATCAGCCCCAGCATTTT | CASSRTGLNQPQHF
TRBJ2-1 | TRBD1 | TRBV18 | NA | TGTGCCAGCTCACTAGGACAGGGGCGTCCCCATGAGCAGTTCTTC | CASSLGQGRPHEQFF
TRBJ2-1 | TRBD1 | TRBV6-2/TRBV6-3 | once | TGTGCCAGCAGTTCCGACCGGGACAGGGGCAGGGATGAGCAGTTCTTC | CASSSDRDRGRDEQFF
TRBJ2-2 | TRBD1 | TRBV4-1 | NA | TGCGCCAGCAGCCGGACAGGGGAGTCGGCCGGGGAGCTGTTTTTT | CASSRTGESAGELFF
TRBJ1-2 | TRBD1 | TRBV28 | NA | TGTGCCAGCAGTTTATCACAGGGGGCGCAAAGCTATGGCTACACCTTC | CASSLSQGAQSYGYTF
TRBJ2-7 | TRBD2 | TRBV5-1 | once | TGCGCCAGCACTAGCGGTAGCTCCTACGAGCAGTACTTC | CASTSGSSYEQYF
TRBJ1-2 | NA | TRBV2 | NA | TGTGCCAGCAGTGTCGCCAGGGGAGACTATGGCTACACCTTC | CASSVARGDYGYTF
TRBJ1-5 | NA | TRBV4-2 | NA | TGTGCCAGCAGCCAAGCTGAACAGGGTGGGCGGCCCCAGCATTTT | CASSQAEQGGRPQHF
TRBJ2-7 | NA | TRBV6-5 | NA | TGTGCCAGCAGCCGTGGACACTCCTACGAGCAGTACTTC | CASSRGHSYEQYF